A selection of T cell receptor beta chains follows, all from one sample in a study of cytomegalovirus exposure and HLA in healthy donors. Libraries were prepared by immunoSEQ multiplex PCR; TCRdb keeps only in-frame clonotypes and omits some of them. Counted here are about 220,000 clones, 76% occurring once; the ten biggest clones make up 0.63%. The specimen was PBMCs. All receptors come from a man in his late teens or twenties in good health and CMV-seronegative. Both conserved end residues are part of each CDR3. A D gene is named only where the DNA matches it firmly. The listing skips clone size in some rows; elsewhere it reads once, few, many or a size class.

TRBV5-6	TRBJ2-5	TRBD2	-	TGTGCCAGCAGCTTGGGACTAGCGGGAGAGACCCAGTACTTC	CASSLGLAGETQYF
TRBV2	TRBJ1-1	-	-	TGTGCCAGCAGTAGCCGCGGGGGGGCGAGCACTGAAGCTTTCTTT	CASSSRGGASTEAFF
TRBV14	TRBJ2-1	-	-	TGTGCCAGCAGCCTAAGGTCCCCGGGAGTTGGCAATGAGCAGTTCTTC	CASSLRSPGVGNEQFF
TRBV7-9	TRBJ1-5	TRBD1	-	TGTGCCAGCAGCTTTCCCACAGGGGGGGGGAGTCAGCCCCAGCATTTT	CASSFPTGGGSQPQHF
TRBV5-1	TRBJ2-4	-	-	TGCGCCAGCAGCTGGACTAACCAAAACATTCAGTACTTC	CASSWTNQNIQYF
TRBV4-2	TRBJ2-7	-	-	TGTGCCAGCAGCCAAGAGACTAGGTTCGACGAGCAGTACTTC	CASSQETRFDEQYF
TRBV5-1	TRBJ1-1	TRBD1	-	TGCGCCAGCAGCGAATGGGACAGAACAACGAACACTGAAGCTTTCTTT	CASSEWDRTTNTEAFF
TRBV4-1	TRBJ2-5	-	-	TGCGCCAGCAGCCCTCATCTTATGGGCATCCAAGAGACCCAGTACTTC	CASSPHLMGIQETQYF
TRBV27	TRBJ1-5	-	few	TGTGCCAGCAGTGCTCAGGGTGTTCAGCCCCAGCATTTT	CASSAQGVQPQHF
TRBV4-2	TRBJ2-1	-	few	TGTGCCAGCAGCCAACAATTTAGCGGTCCTGGCAATGAGCAGTTCTTC	CASSQQFSGPGNEQFF
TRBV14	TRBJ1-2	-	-	TGTGCCAGCAGCCAACGGATGGGCGGCTACACCTTC	CASSQRMGGYTF
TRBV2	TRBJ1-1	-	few	TGTGCCAGCAGTGAACAGGGTAACACTGAAGCTTTCTTT	CASSEQGNTEAFF
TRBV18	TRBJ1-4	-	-	TGTGCCAGCTCTCAGCTCGGGATTAATGAAAAACTGTTTTTT	CASSQLGINEKLFF
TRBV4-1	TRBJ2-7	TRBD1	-	TGCGCCAGCAGCCGGCCGGGACAGGAGATAGACGAGCAGTACTTC	CASSRPGQEIDEQYF
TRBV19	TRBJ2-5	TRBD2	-	TGTGCCAGTAATATAGCGGGAGGCAGGGAGACCCAGTACTTC	CASNIAGGRETQYF
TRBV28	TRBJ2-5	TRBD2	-	TGTGCCAGCAGTTTGCTAGCGGGAGCGGGAGAGACCCAGTACTTC	CASSLLAGAGETQYF
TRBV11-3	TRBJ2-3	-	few	TGTGCCAGCAGCTACGGGGGCACAGATACGCAGTATTTT	CASSYGGTDTQYF
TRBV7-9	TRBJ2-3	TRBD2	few	TGTGCCAGCAGCCCAAGGCCGGGACTAGAAACAGATACGCAGTATTTT	CASSPRPGLETDTQYF
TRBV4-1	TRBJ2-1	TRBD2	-	TGCGCCAGCAGCCAAGAGCGGAGCGGGGGCAGCTCCTACAATGAGCAGTTCTTC	CASSQERSGGSSYNEQFF
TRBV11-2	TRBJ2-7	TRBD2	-	TGTGCCAGCAGCTTAGGATCGGGAGGGGGCTACGAGCAGTACTTC	CASSLGSGGGYEQYF
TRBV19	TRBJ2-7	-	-	TGTGCCAGTAGTATCTCCGGGACTCCTAAATACGAGCAGTACTTC	CASSISGTPKYEQYF
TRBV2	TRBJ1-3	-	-	TGTGCCAGCAGTGTGGGAGGTAGCTCTGGAAACACCATATATTTT	CASSVGGSSGNTIYF
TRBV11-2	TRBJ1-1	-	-	TGTGCCAGCAGCTTAGGGTCAGGACTGGATACTGAAGCTTTCTTT	CASSLGSGLDTEAFF
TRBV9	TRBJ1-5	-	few	TGTGCCAGCAGCGTATCTTCAGGGAGCAATCAGCCCCAGCATTTT	CASSVSSGSNQPQHF
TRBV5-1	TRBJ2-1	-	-	TGCGCCAGCATCCTATTTGCCGGGACACTGGCTGATGAGCAGTTCTTC	CASILFAGTLADEQFF
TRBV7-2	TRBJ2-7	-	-	TGTGCCAGCAGCTTATATCGGTACGAGCAGTACTTC	CASSLYRYEQYF
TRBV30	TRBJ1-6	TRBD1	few	TGTGCCTGGACAGGGGGACAGGGGCTTTACTCCTATAATTCACCCCTCCACTTT	CAWTGGQGLYSYNSPLHF
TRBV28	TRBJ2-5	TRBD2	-	TGTGCCAGCAGTTTAAGGCTAGCGGGAGGGCCTGGGGAGACCCAGTACTTC	CASSLRLAGGPGETQYF
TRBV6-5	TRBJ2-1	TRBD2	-	TGTGCCAGCAGGGGGCGGGAGACGTATGAGCAGTTCTTC	CASRGRETYEQFF
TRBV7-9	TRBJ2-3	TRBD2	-	TGTGCCAGCAGCTTAGGACTAGCGCCCGGCCCTAGCACAGATACGCAGTATTTT	CASSLGLAPGPSTDTQYF
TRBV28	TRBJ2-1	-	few	TGTGCCAGTGGGCCTGACAGGAACCCACAACGGGAGCAGTTCTTC	CASGPDRNPQREQFF
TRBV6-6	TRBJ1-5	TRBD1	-	TGTGCCAGCAGTTACCGGGGGACAGCTTATCAGCCCCAGCATTTT	CASSYRGTAYQPQHF
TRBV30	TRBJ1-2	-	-	TGTGCCTGGGCTTTGGGGGGAGTCGGCTACACCTTC	CAWALGGVGYTF
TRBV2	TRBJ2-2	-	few	TGTGCCAGCAGACCGCTGAGCACCGGGGAGCTGTTTTTT	CASRPLSTGELFF
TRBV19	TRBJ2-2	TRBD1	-	TGTGCCAGTAGTATAATGGGACAGGGGCCCACCGGGGAGCTGTTTTTT	CASSIMGQGPTGELFF
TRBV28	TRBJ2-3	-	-	TGTGCCAGCAGCCTACAGGATACGCAGTATTTT	CASSLQDTQYF
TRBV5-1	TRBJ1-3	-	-	TGCGCCAGCAGCTTGGGGGACAGAAACACCATATATTTT	CASSLGDRNTIYF
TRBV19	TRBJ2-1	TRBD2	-	TGTGCCAGTAGTGGGTCCGGGACTAGCGGGCCCCAGGATGAGCAGTTCTTC	CASSGSGTSGPQDEQFF
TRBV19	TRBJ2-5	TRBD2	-	TGTGCCAGTAGTATATGGGGGGGGGTTGAAGAGACCCAGTACTTC	CASSIWGGVEETQYF
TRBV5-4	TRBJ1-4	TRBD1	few	TGTGCCAGCAGCTTTACAGGGGGTAGTGGTGAAAAACTGTTTTTT	CASSFTGGSGEKLFF
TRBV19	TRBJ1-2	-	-	TGTGCCAGTACCGCCGGAGCCCTCTATGGCTACACCTTC	CASTAGALYGYTF
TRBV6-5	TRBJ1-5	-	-	TGTGCCAGCAGTTACCTCCGGGGACACAACATGTATTTT	CASSYLRGHNMYF
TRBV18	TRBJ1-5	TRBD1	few	TGTGCCAGCTCACCGGGACAGGATCAGCCCCAGCATTTT	CASSPGQDQPQHF
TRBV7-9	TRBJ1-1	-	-	TGTGCCAGCACCCAAGGCGGAGAATACACTGAAGCTTTCTTT	CASTQGGEYTEAFF
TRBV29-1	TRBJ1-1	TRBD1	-	TGCAGCGTTGGAGGGGGCGACCCGAACACTGAAGCTTTCTTT	CSVGGGDPNTEAFF
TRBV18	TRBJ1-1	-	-	TGTGCCAGCTCACCGACAGTTGAGAGCGCTTTCTTT	CASSPTVESAFF